The present TCR beta chain was sequenced within a study of blood T cell repertoires in COVID-19. Turning to the study itself: Sample material is recorded as cDNA or gDNA derived from T cells, B-cell-depleted T cells, or PBMCs.

A Seattle source enrolled patients during active infection and followed them longitudinally. Original analysis: Amplification from reference gene primers served as the basis for estimated nucleated cell counts. Assay: immunoSEQ multiplex PCR; the TCRdb copy retains only in-frame clones and omits some. The V and J calls and clone size were taken over from that table, and D and trimming were inferred from the DNA. The repertoire has 62,000 or so clones, over 65% of them found once; the top ten carry around 14%. The TCR comes from a man in his sixties with COVID-19, enrolled during active disease. The source material was peripheral blood.

The CDR3 reads CAWGPRATQYF. CDR3 nucleotides: TGTGCCTGGGGACCCAGGGCTACGCAGTATTTT. The rearrangement uses TRBV30 and TRBJ2-3; a possible D gene is TRBD1 (5 bases). Germline lookup yields CDR1 GTSNPN and CDR2 SVGIG (reference sequence). V was cut by 5 bases and J by 8 bases, with 11 bases left in between. There are 11 residues in the CDR3.